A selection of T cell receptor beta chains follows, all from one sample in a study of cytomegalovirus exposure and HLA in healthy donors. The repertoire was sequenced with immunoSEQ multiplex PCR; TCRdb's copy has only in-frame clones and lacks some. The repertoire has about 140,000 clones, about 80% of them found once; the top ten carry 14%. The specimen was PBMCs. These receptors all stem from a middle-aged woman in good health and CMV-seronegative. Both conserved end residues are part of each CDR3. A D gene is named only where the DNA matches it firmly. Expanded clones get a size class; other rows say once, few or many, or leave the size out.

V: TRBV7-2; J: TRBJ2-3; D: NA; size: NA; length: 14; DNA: TGTGCCAGCAGCGCTACTACCAACACAGATACGCAGTATTTT; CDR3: CASSATTNTDTQYF
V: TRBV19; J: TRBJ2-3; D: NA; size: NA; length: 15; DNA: TGTGCCAGCCAATTGCGGGCCCAAACCACAGATACGCAGTATTTT; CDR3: CASQLRAQTTDTQYF
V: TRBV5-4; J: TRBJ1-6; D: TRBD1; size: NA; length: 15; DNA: TGTGCCAGCAGCGTCAAACAGGGGGCAGCTTCACCCCTCCACTTT; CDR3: CASSVKQGAASPLHF
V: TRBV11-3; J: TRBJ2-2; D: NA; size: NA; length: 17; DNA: TGTGCCAGCAGCTTAGATCAGATGGGCAGGGGCACCGGGGAGCTGTTTTTT; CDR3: CASSLDQMGRGTGELFF
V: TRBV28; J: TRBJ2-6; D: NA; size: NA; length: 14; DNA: TGTGCCAGCAGTTTCAGTCCTGGGGCCAACGTCCTGACTTTC; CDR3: CASSFSPGANVLTF
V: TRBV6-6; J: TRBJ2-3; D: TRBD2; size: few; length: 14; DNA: TGTGCCAGCGGAAACGGGAGGGATACAGATACGCAGTATTTT; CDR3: CASGNGRDTDTQYF
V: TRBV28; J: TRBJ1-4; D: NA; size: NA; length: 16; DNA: TGTGCCAGCAGTTTACGTCGGTCGGCAACTAATGAAAAACTGTTTTTT; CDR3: CASSLRRSATNEKLFF
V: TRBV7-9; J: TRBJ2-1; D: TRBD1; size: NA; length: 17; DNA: TGTGCCAGCAGCTCTAGACGGACAGGAACAATCAGCAATGAGCAGTTCTTC; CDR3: CASSSRRTGTISNEQFF
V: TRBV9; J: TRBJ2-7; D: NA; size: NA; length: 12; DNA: TGTGCCAGCAGCGGGGGCACCTACGAGCAGTACTTC; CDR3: CASSGGTYEQYF
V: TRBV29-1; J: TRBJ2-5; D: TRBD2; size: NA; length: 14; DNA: TGCAGCGTCCGGACTAGAAGGGGCCAAGAGACCCAGTACTTC; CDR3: CSVRTRRGQETQYF
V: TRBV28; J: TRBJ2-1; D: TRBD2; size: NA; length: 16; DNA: TGTGCCAGCAGTTCCTCCCAAGCGGGGTCCTACAATGAGCAGTTCTTC; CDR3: CASSSSQAGSYNEQFF
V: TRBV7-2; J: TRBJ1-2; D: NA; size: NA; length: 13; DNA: TGTGCCAGCAGCTTACAGGGTTCAGACGGCTACACCTTC; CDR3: CASSLQGSDGYTF
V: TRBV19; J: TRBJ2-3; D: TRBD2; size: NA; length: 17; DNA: TGTGCCAGTAGTACACCGGGACTAGCGTCAAGCACAGATACGCAGTATTTT; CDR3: CASSTPGLASSTDTQYF
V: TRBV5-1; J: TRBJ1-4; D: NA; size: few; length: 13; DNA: TGCGCCATCAGTCAGGGTTTGGGTGAAAAACTGTTTTTT; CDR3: CAISQGLGEKLFF
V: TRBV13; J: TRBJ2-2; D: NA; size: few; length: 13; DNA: TGTGCCAGCAGCTTAGTCGGCACCGGGGAGCTGTTTTTT; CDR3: CASSLVGTGELFF
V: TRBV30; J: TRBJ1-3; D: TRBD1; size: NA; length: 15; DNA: TGTGCCTGGAGTGTACTGGGACAGGGTGGAGACACCATATATTTT; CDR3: CAWSVLGQGGDTIYF
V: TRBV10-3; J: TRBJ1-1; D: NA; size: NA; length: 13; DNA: TGTGCCATGGGCCAGGGGTTGGACACTGAAGCTTTCTTT; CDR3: CAMGQGLDTEAFF
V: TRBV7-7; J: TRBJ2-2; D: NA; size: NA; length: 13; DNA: TGTGCTAGCAGCTTAGTACGCCCCGGGGGGCTGTTTTTT; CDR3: CASSLVRPGGLFF
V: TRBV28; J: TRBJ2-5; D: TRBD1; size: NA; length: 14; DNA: TGTGCCAGCAGTTCCGCCGGGACAGGGCAGGGACAGTACTTC; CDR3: CASSSAGTGQGQYF
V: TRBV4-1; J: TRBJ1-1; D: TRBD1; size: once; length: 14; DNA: TGCGCCAGCAGCCAGTATCAGGGGGCTACTGAAGCTTTCTTT; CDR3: CASSQYQGATEAFF
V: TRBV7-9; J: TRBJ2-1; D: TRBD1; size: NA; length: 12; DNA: TGTGCCAGCGGAGACAGGGTAGATGAGCAGTTCTTC; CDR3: CASGDRVDEQFF
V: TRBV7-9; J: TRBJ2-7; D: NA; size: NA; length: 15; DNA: TGTGCCAGCAACGTACCCGGGGCGGGATCCCACGAGCAGTACTTC; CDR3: CASNVPGAGSHEQYF
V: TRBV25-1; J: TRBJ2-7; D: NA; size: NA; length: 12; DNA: TGTGCCAGCAGTGCCAACTCCTACGAGCAGTACTTC; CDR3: CASSANSYEQYF
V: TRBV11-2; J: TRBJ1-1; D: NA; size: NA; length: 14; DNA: TGTGCCAGCAGCTCGGGACAACCGGGCACTGAAGCTTTCTTT; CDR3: CASSSGQPGTEAFF
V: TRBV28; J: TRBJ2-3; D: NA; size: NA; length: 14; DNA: TGTGCCAGCAGTTTAGGCGGCTCCACAGATACGCAGTATTTT; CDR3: CASSLGGSTDTQYF
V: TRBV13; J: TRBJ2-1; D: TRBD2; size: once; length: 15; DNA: TGTGCCAGCAGCTTAGGGCTAGCGGGAGGGAATGAGCAGTTCTTC; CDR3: CASSLGLAGGNEQFF
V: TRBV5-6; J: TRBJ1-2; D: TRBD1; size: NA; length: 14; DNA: TGTGCCAGCAGCTTGGGGGCATACAGGGGTGGCTACACCTTC; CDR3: CASSLGAYRGGYTF
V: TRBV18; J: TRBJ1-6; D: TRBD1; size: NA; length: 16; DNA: TGTGCCAGCTCCCAAGGACAGGGTGGCTATAATTCACCCCTCCACTTT; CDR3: CASSQGQGGYNSPLHF
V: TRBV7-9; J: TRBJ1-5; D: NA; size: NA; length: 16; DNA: TGTGCCAGCAGCTTATGGGGTCGTGGGGGGAATCAGCCCCAGCATTTT; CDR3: CASSLWGRGGNQPQHF
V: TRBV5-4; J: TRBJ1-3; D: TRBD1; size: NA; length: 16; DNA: TGTGCCAGCAGCTTGGGTACAGGGGGCTTTGGAAACACCATATATTTT; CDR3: CASSLGTGGFGNTIYF
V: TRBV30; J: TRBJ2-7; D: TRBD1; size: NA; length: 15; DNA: TGTGCCTGGAGTGCCGGGGACAGTTCCAGCTACGAGCAGTACTTC; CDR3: CAWSAGDSSSYEQYF
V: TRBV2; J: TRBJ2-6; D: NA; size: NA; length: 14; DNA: TGTGCCAGCAAGCGGGCTTCCGGGGCCAACGTCCTGACTTTC; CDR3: CASKRASGANVLTF
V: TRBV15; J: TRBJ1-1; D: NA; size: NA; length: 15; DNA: TGTGCCACCAGCAGCCGGGACATTGGGAACACTGAAGCTTTCTTT; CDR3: CATSSRDIGNTEAFF
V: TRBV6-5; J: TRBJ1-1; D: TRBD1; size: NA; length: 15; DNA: TGTGCCAGCAGTTTCCGACAGGGGGGGAACACTGAAGCTTTCTTT; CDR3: CASSFRQGGNTEAFF
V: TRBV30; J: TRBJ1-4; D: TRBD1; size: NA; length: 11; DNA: TGTGCCTGGAGGGGACAGGCTAAACTGTTTTTT; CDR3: CAWRGQAKLFF
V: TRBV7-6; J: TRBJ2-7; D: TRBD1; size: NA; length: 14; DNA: TGTGCCAGCAGCTTCCGGGACAGGGGGGGCGAGCAGTACTTC; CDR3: CASSFRDRGGEQYF
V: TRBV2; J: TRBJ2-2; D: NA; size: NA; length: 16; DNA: TGTGCCAGCAGCGCCGGGACATGGATTAACACCGGGGAGCTGTTTTTT; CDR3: CASSAGTWINTGELFF
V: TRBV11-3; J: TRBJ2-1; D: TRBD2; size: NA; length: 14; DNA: TGTGCCAGCAGCCGAGCTAGCGGCGTAGGAAAGCAGTTCTTC; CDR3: CASSRASGVGKQFF
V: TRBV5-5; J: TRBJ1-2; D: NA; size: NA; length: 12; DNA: TGTGCCAGCAGATCGGGGTTCAATGGCTACACCTTC; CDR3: CASRSGFNGYTF
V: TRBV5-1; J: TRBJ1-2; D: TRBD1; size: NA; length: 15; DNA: TGCGCCAGCAGCTTGGACAGGGGACGGAGCTATGGCTACACCTTC; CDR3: CASSLDRGRSYGYTF
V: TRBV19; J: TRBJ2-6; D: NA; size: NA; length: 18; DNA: TGTGCCAGTAGTATAGTTCAAGGGGCAGGTAGCGGGGCCAACGTCCTGACTTTC; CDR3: CASSIVQGAGSGANVLTF
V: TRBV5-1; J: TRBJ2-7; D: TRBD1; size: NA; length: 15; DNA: TGCGCCAGCAGCTTGACGGCAGGGGGTTCCTACGAGCAGTACTTC; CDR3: CASSLTAGGSYEQYF
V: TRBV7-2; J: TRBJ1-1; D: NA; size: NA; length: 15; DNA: TGTGCCAGCAGCTTAGGGGGCGGTGTGAACACTGAAGCTTTCTTT; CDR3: CASSLGGGVNTEAFF
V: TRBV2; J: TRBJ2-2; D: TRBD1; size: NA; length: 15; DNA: TGTGCCAGCAGTGAAAGGACAGGGATTACCGGGGAGCTGTTTTTT; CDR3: CASSERTGITGELFF
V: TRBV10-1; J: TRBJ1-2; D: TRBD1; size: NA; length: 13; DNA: TGCGCCAGCAGCCCAGGGGGCGGTTATGGCTACACCTTC; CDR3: CASSPGGGYGYTF
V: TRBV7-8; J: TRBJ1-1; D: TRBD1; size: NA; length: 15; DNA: TGTGCCAGCAGCGGCGGACAGGGGGCCCACACTGAAGCTTTCTTT; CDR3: CASSGGQGAHTEAFF
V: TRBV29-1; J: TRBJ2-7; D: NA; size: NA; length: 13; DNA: TGCAGCGTTGATATCACGGGAGAGTTTGGGCAGTACTTC; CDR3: CSVDITGEFGQYF
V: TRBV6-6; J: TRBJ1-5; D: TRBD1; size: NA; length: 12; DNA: TGTGCCAGCACCCAGGGGGTAGGATCCCAGCATTTT; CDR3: CASTQGVGSQHF
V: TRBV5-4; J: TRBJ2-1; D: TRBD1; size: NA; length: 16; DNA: TGTGCCAGCAGCTCTGGGACAGGGGGGATAAACAATGAGCAGTTCTTC; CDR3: CASSSGTGGINNEQFF
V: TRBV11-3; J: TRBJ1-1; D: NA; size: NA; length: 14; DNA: TGTGCCAGCAGCTCAAGGCAGACAACCACTGAAGCTTTCTTT; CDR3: CASSSRQTTTEAFF
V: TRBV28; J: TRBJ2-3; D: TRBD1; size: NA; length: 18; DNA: TGTGCCAGCAGCCGCTATGGGACAGGGGGTTCCGTCGCAGATACGCAGTATTTT; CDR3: CASSRYGTGGSVADTQYF
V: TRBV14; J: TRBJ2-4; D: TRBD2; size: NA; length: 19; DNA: TGTGCCAGCAGAGGTAGGACTAGCGGGGGGTTACTAGCCAAAAACAGTCAGTACTTC; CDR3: CASRGRTSGGLLAKNSQYF
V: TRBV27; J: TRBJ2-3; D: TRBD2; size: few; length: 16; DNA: TGTGCCAGCGTAACTAGCGGGAGGGCGAGCACAGATACGCAGTATTTT; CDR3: CASVTSGRASTDTQYF
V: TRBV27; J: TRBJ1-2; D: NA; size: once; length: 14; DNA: TGTGCCAGCAGTTTATCGCGCACCGCCTATGGCTACACCTTC; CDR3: CASSLSRTAYGYTF
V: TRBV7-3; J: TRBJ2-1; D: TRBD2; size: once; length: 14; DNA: TGTGCCAGCAGCTGGAGTAGCGGGGGGAATGAGCAGTTCTTC; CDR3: CASSWSSGGNEQFF